This entry lists 5 T cell receptor beta chains sequenced from one sample in a study of response to subunit inactivated influenza vaccine. TCRdb recomputed calls from the RT-PCR reads with MiXCR, one row per CDR3 protein. The data hold hundreds of thousands of distinct CDR3 sequences, with 6% to 9% observed a single time. The source material was PBMCs from blood, sampled roughly 24 months after vaccination. The receptors shown here come from a man aged 45 to 70 who received an inactivated influenza vaccine.

The V call is TRBV20-1, the J call TRBJ2-1; perhaps TRBD1 as D (6 bases). The V end lost 6 bases, the J end lost 0 bases, and 15 bases lay between the germline ends. The CDR3 is 15 residues long. Germline values: CDR1 DFQATT, CDR2 SNEGSKA (reference sequence). CDR3 in amino acids: CSASAGASSYNEQFF. The CDR3 bases are TGCAGTGCGTCCGCAGGGGCTAGCTCCTACAATGAGCAGTTCTTC.

This clonotype occurred a few times. The CDR3, as DNA: TGTGCCAGCAGCTTGGGCCAGACTATTCACGAGCAGTACTTC. Translating gives CASSLGQTIHEQYF. V and J are TRBV11-2 and TRBJ2-7; D might be TRBD2 (5 bases). CDR3 length equals 14 residues. Deletions cut 3 bases from V and 5 bases from J, with 14 bases between. Germline CDR1 reads SGHAT; CDR2 reads FQNNGV.

A few counts support this clonotype. The chain couples TRBV4-1 to TRBJ2-7, with D uncertain. V lost 4 bases, J lost 0 bases, and 10 bases lay in between. This CDR3 is 14 amino acids long. Germline values: CDR1 MGHRA, CDR2 YSYEKL. The CDR3 protein is CASSRQASSYEQYF. CDR3 coding DNA: TGCGCCAGCAGCCGGCAGGCCAGCTCCTACGAGCAGTACTTC.

Ten or more counts support this clonotype. The V and J genes are TRBV3-1 and TRBJ2-6; the match to TRBD2 covers 7 bases. The CDR3 is made up of 20 amino acids. CDR1 and CDR2 from the germline V gene are LGHDT and YNNKEL (reference sequence). The V segment lost 2 bases and the J segment 1 base; nucleotides outside the gene matches: 14. CDR3 protein: CASSQMWRLADQSGANVLTF. The CDR3 DNA reads TGTGCCAGCAGCCAAATGTGGAGACTAGCCGACCAATCTGGGGCCAACGTCCTGACTTTC.

The rearrangement links TRBV29-1 to TRBJ2-5; D is possibly TRBD1 (6 bases). The germline V gene has CDR1 SQVTM and CDR2 ANQGSEA. This CDR3 is built from 14 residues. Trimming stripped 4 bases from V and 4 bases from J, with 16 bases between. The CDR3, as DNA: TGCAGCGTTGTCCGGGGACACGTCGGAGAGACCCAGTACTTC. Protein: CSVVRGHVGETQYF.